This TCR beta chain was sequenced in a study of OX40 agonist ivuxolimab in advanced cancers. Study information: Patients undergoing dose escalation presented with hepatocellular carcinoma, melanoma, renal cell or head and neck cancer. Study-wide points: Some of the lowest clonal expansion was seen in partial responders at 0.1-3.0 mg/kg.

Only in-frame clones appear in the TCRdb table, and some are missing; sequencing was by immunoSEQ multiplex PCR. This sample has some 86,000 clones, with approximately 92% found just once. With regard to this clone: Antigen unknown.

V dropped 4 bases and J dropped 4 bases, with 16 bases sitting between them. Germline V gene lookup returns CDR1 KGHSH and CDR2 LQKENI. This CDR3 region has 15 residues. This receptor was obtained from an adult with an advanced solid tumor such as melanoma, head and neck, liver or kidney cancer. The specimen was CD4+ or CD8+ T cells sorted from blood, collected in a trial of the OX40 agonist ivuxolimab. The chain carries TRBV18 and TRBJ2-5; TRBD1 might be the D (6 bases). In DNA form, the CDR3 reads TGTGCCAGCTCACGAGGGGGTGGACAAGGAGAGACCCAGTACTTC. Amino acids: CASSRGGGQGETQYF. Combining the CDR3 with reference TRBV18 and TRBJ2-5 gives the whole variable domain NAGVMQNPRHLVRRRGQEARLRCSPMKGHSHVYWYRQLPEEGLKFMVYLQKENIIDESGMPKERFSAEFPKEGPSILRIQQVVRGDSAAYFCASSRGGGQGETQYFGPGTRLLVL.